This T cell receptor (beta chain) was sequenced in a study of regulatory T cells in long-lasting Graves disease. This clonotype was observed a few times. The time point denotes: newly diagnosed GD, antithyroid drugs for less than 3 months. PBMC-derived RNA was used for the TCR library. The guidelines of the American Thyroid Association were the basis for diagnosing Graves' disease. Peripheral blood, around 9 milliliters per patient, was collected in EDTA tubes. Both iRepertoire HTBI primers and Arm-PCR of CDR3 regions were used to build the TCR beta libraries. TCRdb called the multiplex PCR reads again in MiXCR, with one record for every CDR3 protein. Among about 560,000 distinct CDR3 sequences, roughly 15% were seen once, and the ten largest hold more than 10%. With 7 bases removed from V and 1 base from J, the gap between germline ends came to 15 bases. This CDR3 spans 15 amino acids. The germline CDR1 and CDR2 sequences are SGHKS and YYEKEE (reference sequence).

This same sample was also taken into another study, of T cells in Graves' hyperthyroidism and ophthalmopathy. That paper adds: Separating ophthalmopathy from stable hyperthyroidism was achieved by a 13 V-J model.

The J gene is TRBJ1-5, the V gene TRBV5-5, with D tentatively TRBD1 (6 bases). The source material was peripheral blood mononuclear cells (PBMCs), sampled at new diagnosis, from a patient treated with antithyroid drugs. This sequence originates from a young man with Graves disease. CDR3 region: CASPPQGKSNQPQHF. In nucleotides, the CDR3 is TGTGCCAGCCCCCCCCAGGGGAAGAGCAATCAGCCCCAGCATTTT.